The rows below give T cell receptor beta chains drawn from one sample of a study of blood T cell repertoires in COVID-19. Only in-frame clones appear in the TCRdb table, and some are missing; sequencing was by immunoSEQ multiplex PCR. The table records about 250,000 clones, just over 85% of them present only once. The sequencing sample was made of PBMCs or T cells enriched from blood (not recorded which). The origin of the receptors is a middle-aged man who had recovered from COVID-19. Both conserved end residues are part of each CDR3. A D gene is named only where the DNA matches it firmly. Rows may omit the clone size; those that give it use once, few, many or a size class.

v_gene,abundance,j_gene,d_gene,CDR3nt,CDR3aa
TRBV30,-,TRBJ1-1,TRBD1,TGTGCCTGGAGAGAACAGGGGGGCACTGAAGCTTTCTTT,CAWREQGGTEAFF
TRBV20-1,few,TRBJ1-5,-,TGCAGTGCTAGTTCCAGGGTCGATGATCAGCCCCAGCATTTT,CSASSRVDDQPQHF
TRBV9,once,TRBJ2-2,TRBD2,TGTGCCAGCAGCGTAAGCGGGGGGGCCACCGGGGAGCTGTTTTTT,CASSVSGGATGELFF
TRBV19,-,TRBJ2-7,-,TGTGCCAGTAGGGTGGGGCAGTCCCCTTACTATGAGCAGTACTTC,CASRVGQSPYYEQYF
TRBV28,-,TRBJ2-7,TRBD1,TGTGCCAGCATCGGGCCGGGACAGAACTACGAGCAGTACTTC,CASIGPGQNYEQYF
TRBV28,-,TRBJ1-1,-,TGTGCCGCAAAACCCAGGACAATCCTCGAGACTGAAGCTTTCTTT,CAAKPRTILETEAFF
TRBV15,-,TRBJ1-2,TRBD1,TGTGCCACCAGCAGAGATATTTGGCAGGGGGAAGGCTATGGCTACACCTTC,CATSRDIWQGEGYGYTF
TRBV2,-,TRBJ2-5,TRBD2,TGTGCCAGCAGTGGACCGGGACTAGCTTTCGAGACCCAGTACTTC,CASSGPGLAFETQYF
TRBV29-1,few,TRBJ2-7,-,TGCAGCGTTGCCCCAGGTCCAGGCGCCTCCTACGAGCAGTACTTC,CSVAPGPGASYEQYF
TRBV10-3,-,TRBJ2-1,TRBD1,TGTGCCATCAGTGAGTCGGGGACAGGGGTCTACAATGAGCAGTTCTTC,CAISESGTGVYNEQFF
TRBV4-2,-,TRBJ2-1,TRBD2,TGTGCCAGCAGCCAAGATACGGGGGCGTCTAGCGGGGGTAGGGACAATGAGCAGTTCTTC,CASSQDTGASSGGRDNEQFF
TRBV3-1/TRBV3-2,-,TRBJ1-2,TRBD1,TGTGCCAGCAGCCCACCGGGACAGGGTTCGTATGGCTACACCTTC,CASSPPGQGSYGYTF
TRBV30,-,TRBJ1-3,-,TGTGCCTGGAGGTGGGCCGGAAACACCATATATTTT,CAWRWAGNTIYF
TRBV6-6,-,TRBJ2-2,-,TGTGCCAGCATGGTAGGGGGACAGAACACCGGGGAGCTGTTTTTT,CASMVGGQNTGELFF
TRBV21-1,few,TRBJ1-1,-,TGTGCCAGCAGCAAGAAGAGAAAAGCTTTCTTT,CASSKKRKAFF
TRBV6-5,-,TRBJ1-2,TRBD1,TGTGCCAGCAGTTACTCTAAGGGGGCCCCTTATGGCTACACCTTC,CASSYSKGAPYGYTF
TRBV30,-,TRBJ1-1,-,TGTGCCTGGAGTGTAGAGGGTTTGTCTGAAGCTTTCTTT,CAWSVEGLSEAFF
TRBV7-3,-,TRBJ2-5,TRBD2,TGTGCCAGCAGCTCTCAGCGGGGGGGCCGGGAGACCCAGTACTTC,CASSSQRGGRETQYF
TRBV6-5,-,TRBJ2-5,-,TGTGCCAGCAGTTCCCCGGGGCAAGAGACCCAGTACTTC,CASSSPGQETQYF
TRBV21-1,many,TRBJ2-5,-,TGTGCCAGCAGCCCGGGGGGGACTAGCGGAAATCAAGAGACCCAGTACTTC,CASSPGGTSGNQETQYF
TRBV27,-,TRBJ1-5,-,TGTGCCAGCAGACAGGGCGGACAGCCCCAGCATTTT,CASRQGGQPQHF
TRBV5-3,-,TRBJ1-2,TRBD1,TGTGCCAGAAGCTTCGAAAGAAAAGGACAGGTCGGTGGCTACACCTTC,CARSFERKGQVGGYTF
TRBV6-2/TRBV6-3,-,TRBJ1-2,-,TGTGCCAGCAGTTACTCGGAATTCACAGGAGAGGGCTACACCTTC,CASSYSEFTGEGYTF
TRBV4-1,-,TRBJ2-1,TRBD2,TGCGCCAGCAGCCAAGATGCGGCGGGGGGGCGTAATGAGCAGTTCTTC,CASSQDAAGGRNEQFF
TRBV7-9,-,TRBJ1-2,-,TGTGCCAGCACCCTCCCGGGGGTGGACTATGGCTACACCTTC,CASTLPGVDYGYTF
TRBV5-1,-,TRBJ1-1,TRBD1,TGCGCCAGCAGCGGGACAGGGGACACTGAAGTTTTCTTT,CASSGTGDTEVFF
TRBV30,-,TRBJ1-6,-,TGTGCCTGGAACGTGGGCAGGGCTTCACCCCTCCACTTT,CAWNVGRASPLHF
TRBV4-2,-,TRBJ1-1,-,TGTGCCAGCAGCCAAGATCCGGACACTGAAGCTTTCTTT,CASSQDPDTEAFF
TRBV27,-,TRBJ1-1,-,TGTGCCAGCAGTTTATTCGCGTGGGCCTCGAACACTGAAGCTTTCTTT,CASSLFAWASNTEAFF
TRBV9,-,TRBJ2-5,-,TGTGCCAGCAGCGTAGCCTCCCTAGCCCCAGAGACCCAGTACTTC,CASSVASLAPETQYF
TRBV20-1,-,TRBJ1-4,-,TGCAGTGCGAGTACCCAGGAGGTTCTGTTTTTT,CSASTQEVLFF
TRBV21-1,-,TRBJ2-5,-,TGTGCCAGCAGCAAAGGACAGATGGGAGAGACCCAGTACTTC,CASSKGQMGETQYF
TRBV9,-,TRBJ2-5,-,TGTGCCAGCAGCGTAGCAGGGCAGGGGCACCTGGGGACCCAGTACTTC,CASSVAGQGHLGTQYF
TRBV5-1,-,TRBJ2-7,-,TGCGCCAGCAGCTTGGTTCAGGGGAGCTACGAGCAGTACTTC,CASSLVQGSYEQYF
TRBV5-1,-,TRBJ1-4,TRBD1,TGCGCCAGCAGCTTAGACACAGGGGAGGATGAAAAACTGTTTTTT,CASSLDTGEDEKLFF
TRBV19,-,TRBJ2-4,TRBD1,TGTGCCAGTAGTCAGGACAGGGTTGGGATCGGTGGCAAAAACATTCAGTACTTC,CASSQDRVGIGGKNIQYF
TRBV11-1,-,TRBJ2-7,-,TGTGCCAGCAGCCCAAATATAGACTCCTACGAGCAGTACTTC,CASSPNIDSYEQYF
TRBV5-1,-,TRBJ1-5,-,TGCGCCAGCAGCTTGCAGGGATTTGTCAATCAGCCCCAGCATTTT,CASSLQGFVNQPQHF
TRBV7-3,-,TRBJ2-5,TRBD2,TGTGTCAGCAGCAGGACTAGCGGGGAAGAGACCCAGTACTTC,CVSSRTSGEETQYF
TRBV7-6,-,TRBJ2-2,-,TGTGCCAGCAGTATATACGCAGGGCTGAACACCGGGGAGCTGTTTTTT,CASSIYAGLNTGELFF
TRBV13,-,TRBJ2-7,-,TGTGCCAGCAGCTTGTCGAGAGGACAGACCATGTACGAGCAGTACTTC,CASSLSRGQTMYEQYF
TRBV7-9,-,TRBJ2-1,-,TGTGCCAGCAGCCATATACAGCGTCCCCCGGGGAATGAGCAGTTCTTC,CASSHIQRPPGNEQFF
TRBV7-8,once,TRBJ1-1,TRBD1,TGTGCCAGCAGCTTAGGGGGGACAGATGCTTTCTTT,CASSLGGTDAFF
TRBV9,-,TRBJ2-3,TRBD2,TGTGCCAGCAGCGCTAGCGGTAGCGGGGGGGCAAGCACAGATACGCAGTATTTT,CASSASGSGGASTDTQYF
TRBV5-6,few,TRBJ2-7,-,TGTGCCAGCAGGAAACAGGGAGCTCAATCCTACGAGCAGTACTTC,CASRKQGAQSYEQYF
TRBV13,few,TRBJ1-6,TRBD1,TGTGCCAGCAGCCAGACAGGGGAGAATTCACCCCTCCACTTT,CASSQTGENSPLHF
TRBV2,-,TRBJ2-1,-,TGTGCCAGCAGTGCCCCAGGGGAACTTTACAATGAGCAGTTCTTC,CASSAPGELYNEQFF
TRBV5-5,few,TRBJ1-1,-,TGTGCCAGCAGCTTGTTTATGGGCGCGGGATTGAACACTGAAGCTTTCTTT,CASSLFMGAGLNTEAFF
TRBV30,-,TRBJ1-6,TRBD1,TGTGCCTGGGGGGAAGGGACAGATAATTCACCCCTCCACTTT,CAWGEGTDNSPLHF
TRBV27,-,TRBJ2-7,TRBD2,TGTGCCAGCGGATGGCCCCCCCAGGAACGACTAGCGGGCAGTTTGGAGGAGCAGTACTTC,CASGWPPQERLAGSLEEQYF
TRBV11-1,-,TRBJ1-1,TRBD1,TGTGCCAGCAGCTTAAGACAGGGAAACCCGACTGAAGCTTTCTTT,CASSLRQGNPTEAFF
TRBV28,-,TRBJ1-4,-,TGTGCCAGCAGCCTAACAGGGTTTGGCGAAAAACTGTTTTTT,CASSLTGFGEKLFF
TRBV27,-,TRBJ2-7,-,TGTGCCAGCAGTTTAGTGACTGAGCAGTACTTC,CASSLVTEQYF
TRBV7-9,-,TRBJ2-3,TRBD2,TGTGCCAGCAGCTTAGCGCTAGCGGGGGGCACAGATACGCAGTATTTT,CASSLALAGGTDTQYF
TRBV7-2,few,TRBJ2-7,TRBD2,TGTGCCAGCAGCTCCTCGAGGGGACTAGCGGGGGTTGAGCAGTACTTC,CASSSSRGLAGVEQYF
TRBV7-2,-,TRBJ2-2,TRBD2,TGTGCCAGCAGCTCCCGTTCTAGCGGGGAGAACACCGGGGAGCTGTTTTTT,CASSSRSSGENTGELFF
TRBV27,once,TRBJ2-5,-,TGTGCCAGCAAGATCGAGGGGGGAGGGAAGACCCAGTACTTC,CASKIEGGGKTQYF